This T cell receptor beta chain was captured in a study of cytomegalovirus exposure and HLA in healthy donors. The PCR was carried out with 60 Vbeta primers and 13 Jbeta primers. TCRdb's table, derived via immunoSEQ multiplex PCR, lists solely in-frame clones and lacks some. The table records 150,000 to 200,000 clones, 86% of them present only once. Trimming took off 0 bases at V and 2 bases at J, with 10 bases between the two ends. Germline lookup yields CDR1 GTSNPN and CDR2 SVGIG (reference sequence). The CDR3 is made up of 14 amino acids. The rearrangement joins TRBV30 to TRBJ1-1; the D is unclear. Input material: PBMCs. This TCR came from a woman aged 18-29 years in good health and CMV-seronegative. The DNA of the CDR3 is TGTGCCTGGAGTGTAAGGGAGATAAACACTGAAGCTTTCTTT. It translates to CAWSVREINTEAFF.